Following are 29 T cell receptor beta chains from one sample sequenced in a study of human T cells and chemical hapten exposure. TCRdb called the RACE reads again in MiXCR, with one record for every CDR3 protein. This table holds 65,000 to 95,000 distinct CDR3 sequences, approximately 8.1% found once. Documented time point: healthy volunteer bleed at 6 weeks. Unfractionated whole blood yielded the extracted total RNA. The material sequenced was whole blood. All receptors derive from a female donor in good health. Some clones in this sample may be carry-over from other donors' samples.

This clonotype was detected ten times or more. The chain joins TRBV15 to TRBJ2-7, with 7 bases lining up with TRBD1. Germline V gene data show CDR1 as LNHNV and CDR2 as YYDKDF (reference sequence). The V gene end was trimmed by 1 base and the J gene end by 5 bases; junction bases not matched to a gene: 8. The CDR3 runs to 15 residues. CDR3 in DNA: TGTGCCACCAGCAGAGCTGGACAGGCCGGGGACGAGCAGTACTTC. Translation gives CATSRAGQAGDEQYF.

The chain links TRBV15 to TRBJ2-7, with D perhaps given as TRBD1 or TRBD2 (5 bases each). The CDR3 is 14 amino acids. Per germline, CDR1 LNHNV and CDR2 YYDKDF (reference sequence). The V and J ends lost 4 bases and 3 bases respectively, with 13 bases between them. The CDR3 spells CATSIEGRVYEQYF. The CDR3 DNA reads as TGTGCCACCAGCATTGAGGGCAGGGTCTACGAGCAGTACTTC.

This clonotype was counted ten times or more. The V and J genes are TRBV4-1 and TRBJ1-5; 11 bases match TRBD1. J was trimmed by 6 bases and V by 2 bases; bases with no gene match: 12. Looked up from germline, CDR1 is MGHRA and CDR2 is YSYEKL. CDR3 length: 18 residues. CDR3 sequence: CASSQIRLGDRGFQPQHF. The DNA of the CDR3 is TGCGCCAGCAGCCAAATTCGTTTAGGGGACAGGGGGTTTCAGCCCCAGCATTTT.

The rearrangement uses TRBV11-3 and TRBJ2-1; D uncertain. Germline assignment: CDR1 SGHNT and CDR2 YENEEA. Between the trimmed V and J ends, which lost 1 base and 7 bases, there was a span of 8 bases. CDR3 length: 13 amino acids. For the CDR3, the DNA is TGTGCCAGCAGCTTAGGCGGAAGAAATGAGCAGTTCTTC. This translates into CASSLGGRNEQFF.

Only a few counts were recorded for this clonotype. The chain joins TRBV7-2 to TRBJ2-3; 12 bases agree with TRBD2. Germline CDR1 and CDR2: SGHTA and FQGNSA. The trim removed 5 bases at V and 3 bases at J, leaving 9 bases unmatched. This CDR3 contains 17 residues. Written as DNA, the CDR3 is TGTGCCAGCAGCCGTACTAGCGGGGGGACGGTAACAGATACGCAGTATTTT. It is translated as CASSRTSGGTVTDTQYF. Variable domain in full (rest from reference TRBV7-2 and TRBJ2-3): GAGVSQSPSNKVTEKGKDVELRCDPISGHTALYWYRQSLGQGLEFLIYFQGNSAPDKSGLPSDRFSAERTGGSVSTLTIQRTQQEDSAVYLCASSRTSGGTVTDTQYFGPGTRLTVL.

The J gene is TRBJ1-1, the V gene TRBV5-1; 9 positions match TRBD1. This CDR3 region has 14 residues. The germline V gene has CDR1 SGHRS and CDR2 YFSETQ. J was trimmed by 4 bases and V by 4 bases; bases with no gene match: 5. CDR3 DNA sequence: TGCGCCAGCAGCACCGACAGGGGGTTCACTGAAGCTTTCTTT. It encodes CASSTDRGFTEAFF.

Worth noting for this clonotype: A read error may be the cause here, since a much bigger clone is one base away. The chain links TRBV25-1 to TRBJ1-1; unclear D gene. The CDR3 runs 16 residues. The germline CDR1 and CDR2 sequences are MGHDK and SYGVNS. For the CDR3, the DNA is TGTGCCAGCAGGCCCCTTGGGAAGGGAGGGTCTACTGAAGCTCTCTTT. It yields the protein CASRPLGKGGSTEALF.

This clonotype was counted a few times. This chain links TRBV28 with TRBJ2-7; D may be TRBD1 or TRBD2 (6 bases each). Germline V lookup: CDR1 MDHEN, CDR2 SYDVKM. This CDR3 spans 12 amino acids. Trimming left V 7 bases short and J 2 bases short, with 9 bases between. The CDR3 DNA reads TGTGCCAGCACTAGGGGGGCCTACGAGCAGTACTTC. Translating gives CASTRGAYEQYF. Together with reference TRBV28 and TRBJ2-7, the CDR3 gives the full variable domain: DVKVTQSSRYLVKRTGEKVFLECVQDMDHENMFWYRQDPGLGLRLIYFSYDVKMKEKGDIPEGYSVSREKKERFSLILESASTNQTSMYLCASTRGAYEQYFGPGTRLTVT.

This clonotype was seen just once. Germline and junction disagree at one end, which may indicate a read error. The V call is TRBV2, the J call TRBJ2-1, with D tentatively TRBD2 (6 bases). The CDR3 covers 13 residues. Germline lookup yields CDR1 SNHLY and CDR2 FYNNEI. The CDR3, as DNA: TGTGTCAGCAGTGAACCGCGGGGAGCTGAGCAGTTCTTC. Amino acids: CVSSEPRGAEQFF. Full variable domain (remainder filled in from reference TRBV2 and TRBJ2-1): EPEVTQTPSHQVTQMGQEVILRCVPISNHLYFYWYRQILGQKVEFLVSFYNNEISEKSEIFDDQFSVERPDGSNFTLKIRSTKLEDSAMYFCVSSEPRGAEQFFGPGTRLTVL.

The chain employs TRBV12-3 or TRBV12-4 and TRBJ1-1; D unclear. The CDR3 is 13 amino acids. The V gene lost 2 bases and the J gene lost 1 base, with 5 bases spanning the gap. The CDR3 loop is CASSLRQNTEAFF. The CDR3, as DNA: TGTGCCAGCAGTTTAAGGCAGAACACTGAAGCTTTCTTT.

This clonotype was observed many times. The chain combines TRBV4-3 with TRBJ2-7; D is possibly TRBD2 (6 bases). Germline values: CDR1 LGHNA, CDR2 YSLEER. This CDR3 is built from 19 residues. Trimming removed 4 bases from V and 0 bases from J, with 25 bases in between. CDR3 loop: CASSRSVPKLAASSYEQYF. DNA for the CDR3: TGCGCCAGCAGCCGTAGCGTCCCAAAATTAGCGGCTAGCTCCTACGAGCAGTACTTC.

Only a few counts were recorded for this clonotype. V usage is TRBV6-1 and J usage is TRBJ1-2; perhaps TRBD1 as D (6 bases). The CDR3 sequence is 15 residues long. V gave up 1 base and J gave up 3 bases, with 12 bases separating them. CDR1 and CDR2 from the germline V gene are MNHNS and SASEGT. The CDR3 DNA reads as TGTGCCAGCAGTGAAGGAACAGGGCGGCACTATGGCTACACCTTC. Translation: CASSEGTGRHYGYTF.

This clonotype was observed a few times. The V call is TRBV9, the J call TRBJ2-3; tentatively, D is TRBD1 (5 bases). Trimming cost V 4 bases and J 1 base, with 10 bases left between them. This CDR3 contains 14 residues. The germline gives CDR1 SGDLS, CDR2 YYNGEE. CDR3 DNA sequence: TGTGCCAGCAGCCGGATAGGGGGCACAGATACGCAGTATTTT. The encoded protein is CASSRIGGTDTQYF.

This clonotype has a handful of counts. This rearrangement joins TRBV11-2 to TRBJ2-7; perhaps TRBD2 as D (6 bases). Germline V gene sequence: CDR1 SGHAT, CDR2 FQNNGV. The CDR3 length is 14 residues. V gave up 4 bases and J gave up 5 bases, with 15 bases separating them. CDR3 bases: TGTGCCAGCAGCTGGTCACGGGGGTCGCACGAGCAGTACTTC. Residues: CASSWSRGSHEQYF.

This chain joins TRBV7-9 and TRBJ2-3; 9 nucleotides match TRBD1. CDR1 is SEHNR and CDR2 is FQNEAQ in the germline V gene (reference sequence). The CDR3 is made up of 17 amino acids. V dropped 3 bases and J dropped 3; count of bases not matched to a gene: 10. The CDR3 nucleotides are TGTGCCAGCAGCTTGCCTTCTTGGGGGACAGGGACAGATACGCAGTATTTT. Its protein product is CASSLPSWGTGTDTQYF.

The chain is built from TRBV11-1 and TRBJ2-3; a weak D match, TRBD1 (5 bases). Trimming left V 5 bases short and J 4 bases short, with 16 bases between. CDR1 and CDR2 (germline): SGHAT, FQDESV (reference sequence). This CDR3 is built from 15 residues. The CDR3 loop reads CASSRVGDAADTQYF. In nucleotides, the CDR3 is TGTGCCAGCAGCAGAGTAGGGGATGCCGCAGATACGCAGTATTTT. The full variable domain, with the rest looked up from reference TRBV11-1 and TRBJ2-3, is EAEVAQSPRYKITEKSQAVAFWCDPISGHATLYWYRQILGQGPELLVQFQDESVVDDSQLPKDRFSAERLKGVDSTLKIQPAELGDSAMYLCASSRVGDAADTQYFGPGTRLTVL.

This clonotype was picked up a small number of times. This sequence joins TRBV5-5 and TRBJ1-3; perhaps TRBD1 as D (6 bases). V gave up 4 bases and J gave up 2 bases, with 13 bases separating them. The CDR3 has 15 amino acids. The germline gives CDR1 SGHKS, CDR2 YYEKEE (reference sequence). For the CDR3, the DNA is TGTGCCAGCAGCAATGACGACAGGACTGGAAACACCATATATTTT. It is translated as CASSNDDRTGNTIYF.

At least ten counts were recorded for this clonotype. The V and J genes are TRBV12-3 or TRBV12-4 and TRBJ1-6; TRBD1 is a possible D gene (5 bases). V lost 6 bases, J lost 6 bases, and 15 bases lay in between. This CDR3 has 15 amino acids. In nucleotides, the CDR3 is TGTGCCAGCAGCCCCCGGGGCAGCGGTAATTCACCCCTCCACTTT. It specifies CASSPRGSGNSPLHF.

At least ten counts were recorded for this clonotype. The V call is TRBV12-3 or TRBV12-4, the J call TRBJ2-3; no firm D call. CDR3 size: 11 residues. V was pared by 6 bases and J by 4 bases, with 5 bases between. The CDR3 DNA reads as TGTGCCAGCAGCCCGGCAGATACGCAGTATTTT. Amino acid sequence: CASSPADTQYF.

This chain links TRBV20-1 with TRBJ2-1; TRBD2 matches at 9 bases. V gave up 1 base and J gave up 5 bases; unmatched junction bases: 9. Looked up from germline, CDR1 is DFQATT and CDR2 is SNEGSKA (reference sequence). The CDR3 covers 16 residues. The CDR3 DNA reads TGCAGTGCTAGAGGGGGTCTGCGGGGGGGTCACAATGAGCAGTTCTTC. It is translated as CSARGGLRGGHNEQFF.

A few counts support this clonotype. This chain uses TRBV2 with TRBJ1-1; TRBD1 matches 7 bases. The CDR3 consists of 14 residues. Trimming at V came to 3 bases and at J to 4 bases, leaving 5 bases not matched to a gene. The germline CDR1 and CDR2 sequences are SNHLY and FYNNEI. The CDR3: CASSETGSVTEAFF. As DNA, the CDR3 is TGTGCCAGCAGTGAGACAGGGTCGGTCACTGAAGCTTTCTTT.

This clonotype was seen repeatedly, ten times or more. As DNA, the CDR3 is TGTGCCAGCTCACCTGACCAGAACACTGAAGCTTTCTTT. Its protein product is CASSPDQNTEAFF. The chain employs TRBV18 and TRBJ1-1; D remains unclear. Germline V gene lookup returns CDR1 KGHSH and CDR2 LQKENI. The ends were cut back, 3 bases at V and 1 base at J, with 6 bases in the middle. CDR3 length: 13 residues.

This sequence joins TRBV9 and TRBJ2-1, with D possibly TRBD2 on 6 matching bases. Germline-derived CDR1 and CDR2 are SGDLS and YYNGEE. Trimming took 3 bases from V and 2 from J, leaving 12 bases between them. This CDR3 spans 15 amino acids. The CDR3 here is CASSERAGAYNEQFF. The CDR3 DNA is TGTGCCAGCAGCGAGCGGGCCGGGGCCTACAATGAGCAGTTCTTC.

V gene TRBV7-9 combines with J gene TRBJ2-7; 9 bases line up with TRBD1. The length of the CDR3 is 15 residues. From germline, CDR1 is SEHNR and CDR2 FQNEAQ (reference sequence). The J segment lost 6 bases and the V segment lost 3 bases, leaving 9 bases of the junction unmatched. The CDR3 protein is CASSLSGDRALEQYF. CDR3 bases: TGTGCCAGCAGCTTGTCGGGGGACAGGGCCCTCGAGCAGTACTTC.

This clonotype was seen ten or more times. This rearrangement joins TRBV6-2 or TRBV6-3 to TRBJ2-3; weak D call: TRBD1 (5 bases). This CDR3 has 16 residues. V was cut by 2 bases and J by 0 bases, with 12 bases left in between. From germline, CDR1 is MNHEY and CDR2 SVGEGT. CDR3 sequence: CASSYTRQLSTDTQYF. In DNA form, the CDR3 reads TGTGCCAGCAGTTACACCCGACAGCTTAGCACAGATACGCAGTATTTT.

This clonotype was seen a few times. The chain links TRBV5-1 to TRBJ2-3; 7 bases agree with TRBD1. The CDR3 totals 16 residues. Germline CDR1 and CDR2: SGHRS and YFSETQ. After removal of 2 bases from V and 2 bases from J, the junction contained 8 bases not matched to a gene. CDR3 sequence: CASSLLGQPDTDTQYF. Written as DNA, the CDR3 is TGCGCCAGCAGCTTACTGGGACAGCCTGACACAGATACGCAGTATTTT.

This clonotype was observed a handful of times. The chain is built from TRBV5-4 and TRBJ1-5, with 10 bases identical to TRBD1. The junction had 3 bases not matched to a gene; V was cut back by 3 bases and J by 3 bases. The CDR3 totals 15 residues. CDR1 is SGHNT and CDR2 is YYREEE in the germline V gene (reference sequence). The CDR3 DNA follows: TGTGCCAGCAGCTCCGGGACAGGGGACAATCAGCCCCAGCATTTT. Translation: CASSSGTGDNQPQHF.

This sequence joins TRBV20-1 and TRBJ1-2, with 10 positions matching TRBD1. CDR1 and CDR2 (germline): DFQATT, SNEGSKA (reference sequence). The CDR3 is 16 residues long. J was trimmed by 4 bases and V by 6 bases; bases with no gene match: 14. The chain's CDR3 is CSAAPGQGRFSYGYTF. In DNA form, the CDR3 reads TGCAGTGCAGCACCGGGACAGGGGAGGTTTTCCTATGGCTACACCTTC.

There are many counts of this clonotype. The V gene is TRBV29-1, the J gene TRBJ1-1; D might be TRBD1 (6 bases). CDR3 length equals 15 residues. The germline CDR1 and CDR2 sequences are SQVTM and ANQGSEA. Trimming removed 5 bases at V and 1 base at J, with 17 bases between. The CDR3 DNA follows: TGCAGCGTTAGGGGCTCTGGGACAACGAACACTGAAGCTTTCTTT. Translated, it gives CSVRGSGTTNTEAFF.